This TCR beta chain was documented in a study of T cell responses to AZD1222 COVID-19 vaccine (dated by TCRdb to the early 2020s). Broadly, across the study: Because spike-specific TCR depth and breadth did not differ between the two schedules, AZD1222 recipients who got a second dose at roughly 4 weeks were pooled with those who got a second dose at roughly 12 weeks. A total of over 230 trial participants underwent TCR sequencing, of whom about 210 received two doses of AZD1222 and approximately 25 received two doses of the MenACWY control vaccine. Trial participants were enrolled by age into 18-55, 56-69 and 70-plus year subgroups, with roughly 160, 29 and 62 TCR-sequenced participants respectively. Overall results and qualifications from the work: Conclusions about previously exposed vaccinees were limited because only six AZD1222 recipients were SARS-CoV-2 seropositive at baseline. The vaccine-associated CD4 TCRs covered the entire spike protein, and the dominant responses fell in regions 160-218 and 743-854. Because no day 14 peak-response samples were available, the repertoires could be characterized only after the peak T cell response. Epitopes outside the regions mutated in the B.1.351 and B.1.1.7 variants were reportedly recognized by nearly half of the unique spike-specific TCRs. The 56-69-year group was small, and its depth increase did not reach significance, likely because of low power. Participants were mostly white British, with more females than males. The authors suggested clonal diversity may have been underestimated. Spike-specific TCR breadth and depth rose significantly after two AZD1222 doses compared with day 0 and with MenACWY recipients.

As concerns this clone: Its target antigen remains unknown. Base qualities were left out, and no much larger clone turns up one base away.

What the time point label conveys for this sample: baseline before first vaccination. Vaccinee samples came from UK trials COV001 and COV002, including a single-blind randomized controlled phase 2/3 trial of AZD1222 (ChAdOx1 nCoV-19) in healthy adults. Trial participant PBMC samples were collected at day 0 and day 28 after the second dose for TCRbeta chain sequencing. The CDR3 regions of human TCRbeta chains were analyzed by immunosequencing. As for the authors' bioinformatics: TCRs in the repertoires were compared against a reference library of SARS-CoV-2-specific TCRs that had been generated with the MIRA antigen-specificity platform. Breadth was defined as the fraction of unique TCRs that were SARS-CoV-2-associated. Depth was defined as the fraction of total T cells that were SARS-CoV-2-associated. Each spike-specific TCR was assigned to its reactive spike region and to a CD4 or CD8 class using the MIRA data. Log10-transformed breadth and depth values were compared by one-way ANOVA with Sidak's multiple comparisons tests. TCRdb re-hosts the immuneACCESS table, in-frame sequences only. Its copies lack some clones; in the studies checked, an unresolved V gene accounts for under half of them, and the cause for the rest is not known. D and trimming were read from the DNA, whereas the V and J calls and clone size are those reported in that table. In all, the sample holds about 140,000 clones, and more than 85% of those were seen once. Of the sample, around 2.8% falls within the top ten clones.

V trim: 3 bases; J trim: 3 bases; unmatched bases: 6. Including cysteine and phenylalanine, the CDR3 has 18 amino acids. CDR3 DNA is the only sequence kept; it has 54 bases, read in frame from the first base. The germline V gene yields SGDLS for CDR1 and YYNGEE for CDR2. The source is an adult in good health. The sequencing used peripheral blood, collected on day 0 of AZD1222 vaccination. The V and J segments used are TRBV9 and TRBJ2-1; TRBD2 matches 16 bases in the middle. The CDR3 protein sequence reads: CASSGGLAGGPRYNEQFF. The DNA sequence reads TGTGCCAGCAGCGGGGGACTAGCGGGAGGGCCTCGCTACAATGAGCAGTTCTTC.